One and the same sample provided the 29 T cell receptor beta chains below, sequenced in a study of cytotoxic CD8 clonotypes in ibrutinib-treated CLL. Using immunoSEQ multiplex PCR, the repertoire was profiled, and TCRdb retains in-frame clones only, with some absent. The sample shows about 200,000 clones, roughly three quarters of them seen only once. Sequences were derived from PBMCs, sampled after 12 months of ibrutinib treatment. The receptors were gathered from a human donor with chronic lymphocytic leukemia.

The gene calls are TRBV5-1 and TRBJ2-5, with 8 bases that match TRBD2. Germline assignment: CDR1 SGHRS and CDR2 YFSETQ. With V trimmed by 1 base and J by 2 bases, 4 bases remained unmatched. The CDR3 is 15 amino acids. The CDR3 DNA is TGCGCCAGCAGCTTGATGGGGACTAGACAAGAGACCCAGTACTTC. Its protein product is CASSLMGTRQETQYF.

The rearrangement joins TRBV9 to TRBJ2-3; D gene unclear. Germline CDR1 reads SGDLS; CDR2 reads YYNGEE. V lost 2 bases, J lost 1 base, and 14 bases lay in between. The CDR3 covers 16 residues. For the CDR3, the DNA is TGTGCCAGCAGCGTGGCTCCCCGGTGGCGCACAGATACGCAGTATTTT. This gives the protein CASSVAPRWRTDTQYF.

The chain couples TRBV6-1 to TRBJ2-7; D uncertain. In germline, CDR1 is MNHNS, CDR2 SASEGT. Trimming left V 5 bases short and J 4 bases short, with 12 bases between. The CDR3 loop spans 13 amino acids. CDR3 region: CASSPQPVYEQYF. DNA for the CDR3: TGTGCCAGCAGTCCGCAGCCGGTTTACGAGCAGTACTTC.

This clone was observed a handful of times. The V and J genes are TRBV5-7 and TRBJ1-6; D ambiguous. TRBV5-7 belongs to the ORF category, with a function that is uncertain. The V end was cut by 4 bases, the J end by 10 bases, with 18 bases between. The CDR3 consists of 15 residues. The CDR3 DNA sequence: TGTGCCAGCAGCCCCCGGCAAGGGCGGCAATCACCCCTCCACTTT. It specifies CASSPRQGRQSPLHF.

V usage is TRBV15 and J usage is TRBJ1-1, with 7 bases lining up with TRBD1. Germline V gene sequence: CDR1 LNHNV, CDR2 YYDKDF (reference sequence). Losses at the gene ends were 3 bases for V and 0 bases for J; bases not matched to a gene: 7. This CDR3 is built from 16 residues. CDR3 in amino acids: CATSSGDSHLNTEAFF. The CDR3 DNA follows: TGTGCCACCAGCAGTGGGGACAGTCATCTGAACACTGAAGCTTTCTTT.

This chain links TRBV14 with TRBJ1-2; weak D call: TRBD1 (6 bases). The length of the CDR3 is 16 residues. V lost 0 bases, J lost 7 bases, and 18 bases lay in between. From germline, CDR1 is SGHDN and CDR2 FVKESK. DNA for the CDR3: TGTGCCAGCAGCCAAGAGGTTGGCTGGACAGACAGTGGCTACACCTTC. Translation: CASSQEVGWTDSGYTF.

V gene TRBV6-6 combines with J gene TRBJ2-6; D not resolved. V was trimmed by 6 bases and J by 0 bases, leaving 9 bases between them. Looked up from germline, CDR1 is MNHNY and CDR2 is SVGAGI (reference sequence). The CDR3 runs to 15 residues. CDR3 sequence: CASRTQTSGANVLTF. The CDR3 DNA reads TGTGCCAGCAGGACTCAGACCTCTGGGGCCAACGTCCTGACTTTC.

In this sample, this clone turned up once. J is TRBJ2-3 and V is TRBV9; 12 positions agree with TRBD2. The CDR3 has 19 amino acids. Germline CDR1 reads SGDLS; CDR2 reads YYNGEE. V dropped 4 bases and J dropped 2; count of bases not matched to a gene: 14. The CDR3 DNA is TGTGCCAGCAGCCCCGGTAAAGGAGGGACTAGCGGGTACACAGATACGCAGTATTTT. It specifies CASSPGKGGTSGYTDTQYF.

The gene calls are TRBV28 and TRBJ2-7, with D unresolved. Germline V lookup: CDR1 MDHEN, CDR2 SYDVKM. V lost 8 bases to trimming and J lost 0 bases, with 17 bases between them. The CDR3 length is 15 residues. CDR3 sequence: CASGVGTWSSYEQYF. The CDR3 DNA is TGTGCCAGCGGAGTGGGAACCTGGAGCTCCTACGAGCAGTACTTC. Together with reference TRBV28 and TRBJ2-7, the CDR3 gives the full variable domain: DVKVTQSSRYLVKRTGEKVFLECVQDMDHENMFWYRQDPGLGLRLIYFSYDVKMKEKGDIPEGYSVSREKKERFSLILESASTNQTSMYLCASGVGTWSSYEQYFGPGTRLTVT.

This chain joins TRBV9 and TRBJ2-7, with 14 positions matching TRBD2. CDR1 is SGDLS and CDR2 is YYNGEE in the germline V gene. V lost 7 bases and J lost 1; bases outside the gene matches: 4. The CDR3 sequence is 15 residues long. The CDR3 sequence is CASARLAGGSYEQYF. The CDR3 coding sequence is TGTGCCAGCGCCAGACTAGCGGGAGGGTCCTACGAGCAGTACTTC.

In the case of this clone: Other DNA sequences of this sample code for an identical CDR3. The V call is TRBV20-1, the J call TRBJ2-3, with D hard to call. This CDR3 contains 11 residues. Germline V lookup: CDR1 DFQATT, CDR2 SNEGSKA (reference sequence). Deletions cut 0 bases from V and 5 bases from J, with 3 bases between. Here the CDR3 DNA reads TGCAGTGCTAGAGATAAAGATACGCAGTATTTT. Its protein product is CSARDKDTQYF.

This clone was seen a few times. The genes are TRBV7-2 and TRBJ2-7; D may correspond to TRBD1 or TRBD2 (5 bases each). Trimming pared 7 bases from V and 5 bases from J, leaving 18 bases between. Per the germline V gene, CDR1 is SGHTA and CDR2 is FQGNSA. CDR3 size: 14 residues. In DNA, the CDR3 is TGTGCCAGCACCCGAGGGGAAATCGGGAACGAGCAGTACTTC. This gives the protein CASTRGEIGNEQYF.

CDR3 region: CASSYRRGRGTDTQYF. The CDR3, as DNA: TGTGCCAGCAGTTACCGGAGGGGGAGAGGCACAGATACGCAGTATTTT. The V and J genes are TRBV6-5 and TRBJ2-3, with D possibly being TRBD1 or TRBD2 (6 bases each). V lost 2 bases, J lost 1 base, and 13 bases lay in between. The germline V gene encodes CDR1 MNHEY and CDR2 SVGAGI. The CDR3 loop spans 16 amino acids.

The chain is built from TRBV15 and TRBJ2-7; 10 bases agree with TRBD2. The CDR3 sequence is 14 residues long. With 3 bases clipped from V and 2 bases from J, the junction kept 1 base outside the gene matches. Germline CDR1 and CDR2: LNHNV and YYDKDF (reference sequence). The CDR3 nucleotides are TGTGCCACCAGCAGGCTAGCGGGAGCCTACGAGCAGTACTTC. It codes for CATSRLAGAYEQYF.

The CDR3 nucleotides are TGTGCCAGTACCCAAACTCCGGGTTTCAGCTCTGGGGCCAACGTCCTGACTTTC. Translating gives CASTQTPGFSSGANVLTF. The chain joins TRBV19 to TRBJ2-6; no clear D. This CDR3 has 18 residues. V lost 7 bases, J lost 0 bases, and 19 bases lay in between. In germline, CDR1 is LNHDA, CDR2 SQIVND (reference sequence).

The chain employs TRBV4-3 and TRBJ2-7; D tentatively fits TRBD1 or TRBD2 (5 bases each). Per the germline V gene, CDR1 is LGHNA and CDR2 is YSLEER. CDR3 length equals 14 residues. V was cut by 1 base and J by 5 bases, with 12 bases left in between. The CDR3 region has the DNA TGCGCCAGCAGCCAAGTGGGTGGGACGCACGAGCAGTACTTC. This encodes CASSQVGGTHEQYF.

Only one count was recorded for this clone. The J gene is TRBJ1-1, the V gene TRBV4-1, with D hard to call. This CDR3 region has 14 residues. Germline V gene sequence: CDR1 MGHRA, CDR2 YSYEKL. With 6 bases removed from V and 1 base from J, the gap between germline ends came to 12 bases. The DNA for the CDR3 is TGCGCCAGCAGTGGATTGCTTAAGAACACTGAAGCTTTCTTT. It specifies CASSGLLKNTEAFF.

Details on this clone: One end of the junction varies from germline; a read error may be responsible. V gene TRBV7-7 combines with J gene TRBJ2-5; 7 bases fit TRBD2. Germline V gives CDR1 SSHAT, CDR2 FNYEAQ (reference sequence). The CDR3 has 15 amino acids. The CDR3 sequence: CASSFGLAAQETQYF. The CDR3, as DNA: TGTGCTAGCAGCTTCGGGCTAGCGGCTCAAGAGACCCAGTACTTC.

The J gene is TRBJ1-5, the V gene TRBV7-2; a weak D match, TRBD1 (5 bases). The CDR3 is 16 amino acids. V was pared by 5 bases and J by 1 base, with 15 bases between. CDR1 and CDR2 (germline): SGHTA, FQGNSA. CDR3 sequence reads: CASSPPGTRSNQPQHF. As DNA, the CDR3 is TGTGCCAGCAGCCCTCCCGGGACGAGGAGCAATCAGCCCCAGCATTTT.

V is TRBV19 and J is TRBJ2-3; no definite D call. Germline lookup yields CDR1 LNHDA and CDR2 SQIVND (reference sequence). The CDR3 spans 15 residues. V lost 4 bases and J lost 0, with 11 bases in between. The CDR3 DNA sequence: TGTGCCAGTAGTAGTTCGACTTATAGCACAGATACGCAGTATTTT. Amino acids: CASSSSTYSTDTQYF.

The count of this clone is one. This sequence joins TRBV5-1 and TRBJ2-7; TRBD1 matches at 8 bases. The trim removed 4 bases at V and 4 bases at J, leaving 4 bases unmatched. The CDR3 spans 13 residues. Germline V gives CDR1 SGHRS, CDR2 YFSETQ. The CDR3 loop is CASSPGQVYEQYF. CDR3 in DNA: TGCGCCAGCAGCCCGGGACAGGTATACGAGCAGTACTTC.

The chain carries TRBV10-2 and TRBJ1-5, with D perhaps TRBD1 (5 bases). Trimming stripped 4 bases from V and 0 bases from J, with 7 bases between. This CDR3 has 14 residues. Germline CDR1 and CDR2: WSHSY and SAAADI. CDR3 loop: CASSVTDSNQPQHF. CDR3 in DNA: TGCGCCAGCAGTGTGACAGATAGCAATCAGCCCCAGCATTTT.

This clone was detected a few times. The CDR3 protein is CASSVAGPVSSYTF. The CDR3 region has the DNA TGTGCCAGCAGCGTAGCAGGACCCGTATCGAGTTACACCTTC. V gene TRBV9 combines with J gene TRBJ1-2; D not resolved. Per the germline V gene, CDR1 is SGDLS and CDR2 is YYNGEE. The CDR3 extends over 14 amino acids. Trimming pared 0 bases from V and 11 bases from J, leaving 17 bases between. The whole variable domain, filled in from reference TRBV9 and TRBJ1-2, reads DSGVTQTPKHLITATGQRVTLRCSPRSGDLSVYWYQQSLDQGLQFLIQYYNGEERAKGNILERFSAQQFPDLHSELNLSSLELGDSALYFCASSVAGPVSSYTFGSGTRLTVV.

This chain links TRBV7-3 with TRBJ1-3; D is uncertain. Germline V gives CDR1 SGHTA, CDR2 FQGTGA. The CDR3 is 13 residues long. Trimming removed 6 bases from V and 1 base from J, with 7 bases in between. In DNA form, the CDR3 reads TGTGCCAGCAGTCTGGGGTCTGGAAACACCATATATTTT. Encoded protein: CASSLGSGNTIYF.

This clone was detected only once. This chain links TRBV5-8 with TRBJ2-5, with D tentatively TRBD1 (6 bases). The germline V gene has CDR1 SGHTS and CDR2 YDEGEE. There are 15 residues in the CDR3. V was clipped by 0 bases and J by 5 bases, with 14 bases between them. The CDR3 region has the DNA TGTGCCAGCAGCTTGGGAGTGGGGGCGTCCGAGACCCAGTACTTC. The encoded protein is CASSLGVGASETQYF.

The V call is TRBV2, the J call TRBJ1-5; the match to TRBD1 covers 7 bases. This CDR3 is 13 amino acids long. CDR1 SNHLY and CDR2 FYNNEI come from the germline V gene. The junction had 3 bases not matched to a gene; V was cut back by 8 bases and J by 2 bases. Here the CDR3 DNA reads TGTGCCAGCCATGGGACAGGCAATCAGCCCCAGCATTTT. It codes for CASHGTGNQPQHF.

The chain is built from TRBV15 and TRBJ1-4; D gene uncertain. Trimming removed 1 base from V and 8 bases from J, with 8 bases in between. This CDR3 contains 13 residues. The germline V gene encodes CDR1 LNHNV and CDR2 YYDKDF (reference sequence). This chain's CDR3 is CATSRAVGEKLFF. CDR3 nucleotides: TGTGCCACCAGCAGAGCCGTGGGGGAAAAACTGTTTTTT.

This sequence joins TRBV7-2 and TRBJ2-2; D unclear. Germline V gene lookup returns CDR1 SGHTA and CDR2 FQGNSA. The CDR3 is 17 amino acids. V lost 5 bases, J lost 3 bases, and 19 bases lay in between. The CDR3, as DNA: TGTGCCAGCAGCCCGCCGAACAAACGGCTCTACACCGGGGAGCTGTTTTTT. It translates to CASSPPNKRLYTGELFF. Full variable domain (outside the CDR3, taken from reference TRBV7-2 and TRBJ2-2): GAGVSQSPSNKVTEKGKDVELRCDPISGHTALYWYRQSLGQGLEFLIYFQGNSAPDKSGLPSDRFSAERTGGSVSTLTIQRTQQEDSAVYLCASSPPNKRLYTGELFFGEGSRLTVL.

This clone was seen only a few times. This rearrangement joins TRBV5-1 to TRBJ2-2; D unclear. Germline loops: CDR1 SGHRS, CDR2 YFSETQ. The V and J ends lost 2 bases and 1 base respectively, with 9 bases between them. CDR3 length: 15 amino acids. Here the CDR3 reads CASSFRGENTGELFF. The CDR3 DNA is TGCGCCAGCAGCTTTCGTGGAGAGAACACCGGGGAGCTGTTTTTT.